Ten or more counts support the clone carrying this T cell receptor (beta chain). The antigen remains undetermined. A single record per CDR3 protein comes from TCRdb applying MiXCR to the 5' RACE reads. Here the sample spans a few hundred thousand distinct CDR3 sequences, 16% being singletons. These data belong to a study of T-cell memory formation after mild COVID-19. Study-level results: Some clones that responded turned up in pre-infection memory, which suggests that cross-reactive memory joined in.

The CDR3 has 14 residues. The V and J ends lost 2 bases and 5 bases respectively, with 13 bases between them. Germline CDR1 and CDR2: SGHRS and YFSETQ. The sequencing input was PBMCs or a T cell subset sorted from them (not recorded which). The clonotype comes from a man younger than 30 who had mild COVID-19 (a few samples of this study predate the infection). Cell type and time point are not known. The chain employs TRBV5-1 and TRBJ2-5; D gene unclear. The CDR3 protein is CASSFVPGTETQYF. CDR3 nucleotide sequence: TGCGCCAGCAGCTTCGTCCCAGGTACCGAGACCCAGTACTTC.